The TCR beta chain described here comes from a study of T cell responses to AZD1222 COVID-19 vaccine. TCRdb's table, derived via immunoSEQ multiplex PCR, lists solely in-frame clones and lacks some. The table lists tens of thousands of clones, around nine tenths of them singletons, with 4.5% to 5.5% in the top ten. Germline-derived CDR1 and CDR2 are MNHNS and SASEGT. V was trimmed by 5 bases and J by 0 bases, leaving 16 bases between them. This CDR3 is 16 amino acids long. The input for sequencing was peripheral blood, taken on day 0 of MenACWY control vaccination. This TCR was sampled from an adult in good health. V usage is TRBV6-1 and J usage is TRBJ1-2; the D is unclear. In DNA form, the CDR3 reads TGTGCCAGCAGTCAAGGGCCAGCAGACGCTAACTATGGCTACACCTTC. The encoded protein is CASSQGPADANYGYTF.